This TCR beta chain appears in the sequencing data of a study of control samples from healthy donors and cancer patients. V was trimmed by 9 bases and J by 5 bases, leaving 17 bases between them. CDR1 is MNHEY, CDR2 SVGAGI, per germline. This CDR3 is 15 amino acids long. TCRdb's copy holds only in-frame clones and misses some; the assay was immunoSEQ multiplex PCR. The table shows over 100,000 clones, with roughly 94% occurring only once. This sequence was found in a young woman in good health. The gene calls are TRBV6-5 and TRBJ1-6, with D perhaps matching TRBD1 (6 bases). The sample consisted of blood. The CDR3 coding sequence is TGTGCCAGTGGACTAAACAGGGCTAATAATTCACCCCTCCACTTT. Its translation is CASGLNRANNSPLHF.